The next 15 T cell receptor beta chains were all read from a single sample in a study of blood T cell repertoires in COVID-19 (dated by TCRdb to 2018 to 2020). The method behind the library was the immunoSEQ multiplex PCR assay. Held by TCRdb, this immuneACCESS table contains in-frame sequences only and omits some clones. Under half of the omission traces to an unresolved V gene where checked; the cause of the rest is unknown. This sample comprises over 150,000 clones, 85% to 95% of them detected only once. The ten largest clones take up nearly 0.55% of the sample. The sequenced sample consisted of peripheral blood. These receptor sequences come from a man between 50 and 59 years old with acute or convalescent COVID-19.

This clone was seen just once. This sequence joins TRBV7-6 and TRBJ2-7, with TRBD1 as a possible D gene (6 bases). Germline V gene data show CDR1 as SGHVS and CDR2 as FNYEAQ. V was trimmed by 1 base and J by 7 bases, leaving 14 bases between them. The CDR3 sequence is 14 residues long. CDR3 coding DNA: TGTGCCAGCAGCTTAGTGGGACAAGACATGGAGCAGTACTTC. Its protein product is CASSLVGQDMEQYF. Full variable domain (rest looked up from reference TRBV7-6 and TRBJ2-7): GAGVSQSPRYKVTKRGQDVALRCDPISGHVSLYWYRQALGQGPEFLTYFNYEAQQDKSGLPNDRFSAERPEGSISTLTIQRTEQRDSAMYRCASSLVGQDMEQYFGPGTRLTVT.

The rearrangement links TRBV27 to TRBJ2-1, with a possible D match to TRBD2 (7 bases). The CDR3 sequence is 15 residues long. The germline gives CDR1 MNHEY, CDR2 SMNVEV (reference sequence). The V end was cut by 5 bases, the J end by 10 bases, with 21 bases between. The CDR3 loop reads CASSRRTEGGAEQFF. The CDR3 bases are TGTGCCAGCAGTCGAAGGACTGAGGGGGGGGCGGAGCAGTTCTTC.

The chain is built from TRBV18 and TRBJ2-7; 12 bases agree with TRBD2. The germline V gene encodes CDR1 KGHSH and CDR2 LQKENI. The CDR3 runs to 15 residues. V dropped 4 bases and J dropped 5; count of bases not matched to a gene: 6. CDR3 sequence (DNA): TGTGCCAGCTCACTCGGACTAGCGGGATTCGACGAGCAGTACTTC. This encodes CASSLGLAGFDEQYF.

The J gene is TRBJ2-3, the V gene TRBV5-4; the match to TRBD2 covers 13 bases. Germline V gene sequence: CDR1 SGHNT, CDR2 YYREEE (reference sequence). There are 16 residues in the CDR3. With 4 bases clipped from V and 2 bases from J, the junction kept 4 bases outside the gene matches. CDR3 DNA sequence: TGTGCCAGCAGCAAGACTAGCGGGGGGTCCACAGATACGCAGTATTTT. Translated: CASSKTSGGSTDTQYF.

Only a few counts were recorded for this clone. The chain employs TRBV5-1 and TRBJ2-1, with D perhaps matching TRBD1 (6 bases). The V gene's germline CDR1 is SGHRS and CDR2 YFSETQ. V shed 4 bases and J shed 1 base, with 18 bases lying between them. CDR3 length: 17 amino acids. CDR3 in DNA: TGCGCCAGCAGCAGAGAGACGGGACACTTTTCCTACAATGAGCAGTTCTTC. Its translation: CASSRETGHFSYNEQFF.

In this sample, this clone turned up many times. The genes are TRBV5-1 and TRBJ2-5, with TRBD2 matching over 9 bases. With V trimmed by 4 bases and J by 4 bases, 11 bases remained unmatched. CDR3 length: 16 residues. CDR1 is SGHRS and CDR2 is YFSETQ in the germline V gene. The CDR3 bases are TGCGCCAGCAGCGCCGGTGGGAGCGGGGGGACAGAGACCCAGTACTTC. Translating gives CASSAGGSGGTETQYF.

J is TRBJ2-2 and V is TRBV6-5; possible D gene TRBD1, 7 bases. CDR1 is MNHEY and CDR2 is SVGAGI in the germline V gene. The CDR3 has 16 residues. Trimming stripped 0 bases from V and 3 bases from J, with 11 bases between. CDR3 protein: CASSYSIRGDTGELFF. The CDR3 DNA reads TGTGCCAGCAGTTACTCGATCAGGGGGGACACCGGGGAGCTGTTTTTT.

The CDR3 sequence: CATAERNTGELFF. As DNA, the CDR3 is TGTGCCACCGCCGAGCGGAACACCGGGGAGCTGTTTTTT. This chain joins TRBV24-1 and TRBJ2-2; unclear D gene. The CDR3 covers 13 residues. Trimming left V 9 bases short and J 1 base short, with 8 bases between. CDR1 and CDR2 from the germline V gene are KGHDR and SFDVKD.

The V and J genes are TRBV3-1 (or the pseudogene TRBV3-2) and TRBJ2-3, with D possibly TRBD1 on 5 matching bases. Germline lookup yields CDR1 LGHDT and CDR2 YNNKEL (reference sequence). V was cut by 4 bases and J by 2 bases, with 16 bases left in between. This CDR3 has 16 residues. The CDR3 region has the DNA TGTGCCAGCAGCCCCTTAGGGGAATCCACCACAGATACGCAGTATTTT. Its protein product is CASSPLGESTTDTQYF.

The chain links TRBV5-1 to TRBJ1-1, with D perhaps matching TRBD1 (6 bases). This CDR3 comprises 17 residues. V was pared by 1 base and J by 1 base, with 17 bases between. Germline-derived CDR1 and CDR2 are SGHRS and YFSETQ. The DNA of the CDR3 is TGCGCCAGCAGCTTGAGGGGGGGTAGTCCCACGAACACTGAAGCTTTCTTT. Protein: CASSLRGGSPTNTEAFF.

The V call is TRBV2, the J call TRBJ2-3, with D tentatively TRBD2 (5 bases). Germline V lookup: CDR1 SNHLY, CDR2 FYNNEI. V was cut by 7 bases and J by 1 base, with 15 bases left in between. This CDR3 has 15 residues. CDR3 protein: CASNPGEIRTDTQYF. The CDR3 bases are TGTGCCAGCAACCCCGGGGAGATTCGCACAGATACGCAGTATTTT.

This chain joins TRBV12-5 and TRBJ2-1, with D possibly being TRBD1 (6 bases). V gave up 5 bases and J gave up 8 bases, with 16 bases separating them. CDR1 is LGHNT and CDR2 is FRNRAP in the germline V gene. CDR3 length: 14 residues. The CDR3 spells CASGRGQGYDEQFF. The CDR3, as DNA: TGTGCTAGTGGTAGAGGGCAGGGGTACGATGAGCAGTTCTTC. Using reference TRBV12-5 and TRBJ2-1 for the parts outside the CDR3, the full variable domain is DARVTQTPRHKVTEMGQEVTMRCQPILGHNTVFWYRQTMMQGLELLAYFRNRAPLDDSGMPKDRFSAEMPDATLATLKIQPSEPRDSAVYFCASGRGQGYDEQFFGPGTRLTVL.

This clone has only one observation. J is TRBJ2-7 and V is TRBV7-3; the D is unclear. Germline CDR1 and CDR2: SGHTA and FQGTGA. CDR3 size: 14 residues. Trimming left V 5 bases short and J 4 bases short, with 15 bases between. The CDR3 loop is CASSLKPGPYEQYF. In nucleotides, the CDR3 is TGTGCCAGCAGCCTCAAACCTGGGCCATACGAGCAGTACTTC.

The chain joins TRBV28 to TRBJ2-2, with 7 positions matching TRBD1. The germline V gene has CDR1 MDHEN and CDR2 SYDVKM. The CDR3 is made up of 15 amino acids. V lost 3 bases to trimming and J lost 4 bases; unmatched junction nucleotides: 5. The chain's CDR3 is CASSLGQFLTGELFF. Here the CDR3 DNA reads TGTGCCAGCAGTTTGGGACAGTTCCTCACCGGGGAGCTGTTTTTT.

The chain carries TRBV28 and TRBJ1-2; no reliable D call. Looked up from germline, CDR1 is MDHEN and CDR2 is SYDVKM. V lost 2 bases, J lost 2 bases, and 6 bases lay in between. The CDR3 is 13 amino acids. For the CDR3, the DNA is TGTGCCAGCAGTTTACCCGGGAACTATGGCTACACCTTC. Its translation is CASSLPGNYGYTF.